These T cell receptor beta chains were read from a single sample in a study of T cell changes during pregnancy in multiple sclerosis. TCRdb's copy holds only in-frame clones and misses some; the assay was immunoSEQ multiplex PCR. Of about 110,000 clones listed, roughly 92% are singletons. The sample was peripheral blood, taken after pregnancy. The receptors were gathered from a female donor with multiple sclerosis, enrolled in a pregnancy study. Each CDR3 is given with its conserved first and last residue. The D gene is left open where the match is weak. Size values are once, few and many counts, or a class for expanded clones, and some rows have none.

v_call,d_call,clone_size,j_call,cdr3_aa,cdr3_nt
TRBV9,TRBD1,-,TRBJ1-2,CASQGQTHYGYTF,TGTGCCAGCCAGGGACAGACACACTATGGCTACACCTTC
TRBV7-7,TRBD1,-,TRBJ1-3,CASSLGTGKAGNTIYF,TGTGCTAGCAGCTTAGGGACAGGGAAGGCTGGAAACACCATATATTTT
TRBV11-2,TRBD1,-,TRBJ2-7,CASSLYRFGGGTGRYEQYF,TGTGCCAGCAGCTTATACAGGTTTGGTGGCGGGACAGGGAGGTACGAGCAGTACTTC
TRBV7-2,TRBD1,-,TRBJ2-7,CASSLDPQGAYEQYF,TGTGCCAGCAGCTTAGATCCACAGGGGGCTTACGAGCAGTACTTC
TRBV20-1,-,-,TRBJ1-2,CRAPGDHGYTF,TGCAGGGCTCCGGGGGACCATGGCTACACCTTC
TRBV7-8,-,-,TRBJ1-1,CASSLVLGGKMNTEAFF,TGTGCCAGCAGCTTAGTCCTGGGGGGGAAGATGAACACTGAAGCTTTCTTT
TRBV5-6,-,-,TRBJ1-4,CASSKNLGGDREKLFF,TGTGCCAGCAGTAAAAACCTAGGGGGGGATCGAGAAAAACTGTTTTTT
TRBV2,TRBD2,-,TRBJ2-3,CASETGTSGTDTQYF,TGTGCCAGCGAAACCGGGACTAGCGGAACAGATACGCAGTATTTT
TRBV27,TRBD1,-,TRBJ2-7,CASSLGGQGYEQYF,TGTGCCAGCAGTTTAGGGGGACAGGGGTACGAGCAGTACTTC
TRBV9,-,-,TRBJ2-1,CASSVEGVGMGYNEQFF,TGTGCCAGCAGCGTAGAAGGGGTAGGGATGGGTTACAATGAGCAGTTCTTC
TRBV5-4,-,-,TRBJ1-2,CASSPHSSGRGANYGYTF,TGTGCCAGCAGCCCCCATTCGTCCGGGAGGGGAGCTAACTATGGCTACACCTTC
TRBV5-1,-,-,TRBJ2-3,CASSGPDTQYF,TGCGCCAGCAGTGGCCCAGATACGCAGTATTTT
TRBV19,TRBD2,-,TRBJ2-1,CASSHGTSRPGDEQFF,TGTGCCAGTAGTCACGGGACTAGCCGCCCTGGGGATGAGCAGTTCTTC
TRBV6-4,TRBD2,-,TRBJ2-3,CASGASGASTDTQYF,TGTGCCAGCGGGGCTAGCGGGGCAAGCACAGATACGCAGTATTTT
TRBV2,TRBD1,-,TRBJ1-2,CASSYRQGESYGYTF,TGTGCCAGCAGTTACAGACAGGGCGAGTCGTATGGCTACACCTTC
TRBV9,-,once,TRBJ2-7,CASSSSRDTGYEQYF,TGTGCCAGCAGCTCCTCACGGGACACGGGATACGAGCAGTACTTC
TRBV7-8,-,-,TRBJ1-3,CASSGGHSGNTIYF,TGTGCCAGCAGCGGCGGGCACTCTGGAAACACCATATATTTT